This T cell receptor (beta chain) was identified in a study of cytomegalovirus exposure and HLA in healthy donors. The PCR ran on 60 Vbeta and 13 Jbeta primers. Assay used: immunoSEQ multiplex PCR; TCRdb lists only in-frame clones, some missing. Of 75,000 or so clones listed, 65% to 70% were seen once; the top ten hold about 20%. This receptor was taken from a man aged 40-50 years in good health and CMV-seropositive. Material for sequencing was PBMCs.

CDR3 sequence reads: CASSYSSNGFHEQYF. CDR3 sequence (DNA): TGTGCCAGCAGTTACTCGAGTAACGGGTTCCACGAGCAGTACTTC. The chain employs TRBV6-5 and TRBJ2-7; D is unclear. CDR3 length equals 15 residues. Germline loops: CDR1 MNHEY, CDR2 SVGAGI. Trimming shortened V by 0 bases and J by 5 bases, and 14 bases separated the two germline ends.